This TCR beta chain was captured in a study of kidney transplant recipient with SARS-CoV-2 infection (dated by TCRdb to the early 2020s). This clonotype showed up many times. The antigen this receptor binds is unknown. No clone much larger than this one lies a single base away; base qualities are absent. Sequencing instrument: Illumina MiSeq. Profiling of the peripheral T cell repertoire targeted human TCRbeta genes. The published analysis was carried out like this. To account for variability over time, differences in clonotype abundance were tested using beta-binomial modelling. Expanded clonotypes were checked against the ImmuneCODE reference database of SARS-CoV-2-associated TCRs and mapped to regions of the viral genome. Additional analyses of the repertoire looked at TRBV gene usage, CDR3 length, CDR3 amino acid overlap between time points, clonotype abundance distributions and Jaccard similarity. TCRdb reanalyzed the raw reads on its own, using fastp at Q25 for trimming and MiXCR for clone calling, and kept in-frame beta chains. Each record represents a unique CDR3 protein, reported with the most common genes and DNA among its rows. The V and J calls and clone size come from TCRdb's table, not from the authors' own analysis. Present in this sample are approximately 250,000 distinct CDR3 sequences, around 30% of which were seen just once. Clones ranked in the top ten supply less than 8.5% of the sample.

As encoded in the germline V gene, CDR1 is MNHNS while CDR2 is SASEGT. V and J lose 1 base and 8 bases, and a span of 11 bases separates them. The CDR3 spans 14 residues, from the cysteine through the phenylalanine. The retained sequence is limited to the CDR3, 42 bases, with the frame set at the first base. What this sample's time point label stands for: pre-pandemic baseline sample and day 111 after first positive SARS-CoV-2 test. The sequence derives from a male patient aged 25 to 39 who had COVID-19 and was a kidney transplant recipient. Some T cells may have been brought in with the graft after a transplant. The rearrangement combines TRBV6-1 with TRBJ1-4; TRBD1 is a weak D gene call, 6 bases matching. The sequencing here drew on a blood sample, taken at baseline and on approximately day 120 from a kidney transplant recipient. The DNA sequence is given as TGTGCCAGCAGTGAAGGGGACACCAGCGAAAAACTGTTTTTT. Its amino acids are CASSEGDTSEKLFF.